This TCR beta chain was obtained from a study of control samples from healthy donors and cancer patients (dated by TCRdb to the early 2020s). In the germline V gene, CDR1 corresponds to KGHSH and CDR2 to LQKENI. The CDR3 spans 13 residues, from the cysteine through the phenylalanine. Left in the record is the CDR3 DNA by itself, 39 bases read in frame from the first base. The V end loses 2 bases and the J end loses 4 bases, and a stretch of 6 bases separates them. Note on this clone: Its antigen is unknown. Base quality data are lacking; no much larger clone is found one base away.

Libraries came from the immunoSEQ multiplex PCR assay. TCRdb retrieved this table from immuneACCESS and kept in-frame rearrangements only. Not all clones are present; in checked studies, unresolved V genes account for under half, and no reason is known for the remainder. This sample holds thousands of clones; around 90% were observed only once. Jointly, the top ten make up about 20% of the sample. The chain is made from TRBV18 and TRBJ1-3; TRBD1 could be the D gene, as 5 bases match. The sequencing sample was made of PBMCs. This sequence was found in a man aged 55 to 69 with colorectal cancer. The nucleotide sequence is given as TGTGCCAGCTCACCAGGGGCCGGAAACACCATATATTTT. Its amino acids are CASSPGAGNTIYF. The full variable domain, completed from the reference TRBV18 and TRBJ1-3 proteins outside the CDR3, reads NAGVMQNPRHLVRRRGQEARLRCSPMKGHSHVYWYRQLPEEGLKFMVYLQKENIIDESGMPKERFSAEFPKEGPSILRIQQVVRGDSAAYFCASSPGAGNTIYFGEGSWLTVV.